Each of the 27 T cell receptor beta chains below was sequenced from the same sample in a study of blood T cells in healthy people across ages. The use of a sample-barcoded 5' primer and a J-beta primer mix characterized a second PCR of roughly 6 to 11 cycles. One entry per CDR3 protein, called by TCRdb with MiXCR from the 5' RACE reads. The table has about 1.8 million distinct CDR3 sequences, less than 50% seen once; the top ten hold approximately 2.1%. The sequenced sample consisted of blood. The receptors derive from a woman aged 40 to 50 in good health.

V usage is TRBV27 and J usage is TRBJ2-5; 8 bases match TRBD1. Germline V lookup: CDR1 MNHEY, CDR2 SMNVEV (reference sequence). V shed 3 bases, J shed 3 bases, and the junction held 9 bases outside the gene matches. The CDR3 extends over 16 amino acids. The CDR3 loop is CASSLRTGTRKETQYF. The CDR3 DNA sequence: TGTGCCAGCAGTTTGCGGACAGGGACGAGAAAAGAGACCCAGTACTTC.

The chain employs TRBV27 and TRBJ2-3; TRBD1 is a possible D gene (5 bases). V was clipped by 5 bases and J by 1 base, with 10 bases between them. The CDR3 spans 14 residues. From germline, CDR1 is MNHEY and CDR2 SMNVEV (reference sequence). CDR3 amino acids: CASSASRGTDTQYF. The CDR3 nucleotides read TGTGCCAGCAGTGCTTCCAGGGGCACAGATACGCAGTATTTT.

V and J are TRBV2 and TRBJ2-1; 8 bases match TRBD2. The germline V gene has CDR1 SNHLY and CDR2 FYNNEI. Trimming cost V 5 bases and J 5 bases; bases outside gene matches: 2. The length of the CDR3 is 13 residues. CDR3 nucleotide sequence: TGTGCCAGCAGTAGACTAGCGAACAATGAGCAGTTCTTC. Residues: CASSRLANNEQFF.

The CDR3 sequence is CASSQESRGSERYF. DNA for the CDR3: TGTGCCAGCAGCCAAGAATCCAGGGGAAGCGAGCGGTACTTC. The chain has TRBV4-2 and TRBJ2-4; D is perhaps TRBD1 (6 bases). This CDR3 spans 14 amino acids. With 0 bases removed from V and 15 bases from J, the gap between germline ends came to 18 bases. Germline V CDR1 and CDR2: LGHNA, YNFKEQ.

This clonotype has just a few counts. V is TRBV7-2 and J is TRBJ2-7, with D tentatively TRBD1 (6 bases). This CDR3 spans 17 amino acids. Germline loops: CDR1 SGHTA, CDR2 FQGNSA. Trimming pared 2 bases from V and 4 bases from J, leaving 21 bases between. In DNA, the CDR3 is TGTGCCAGCAGCTTAATCTCCACAGGGTTTGGCTCTTACGAGCAGTACTTC. Translation gives CASSLISTGFGSYEQYF.

CDR3 sequence reads: CASSVTGFSYEQYF. The DNA of the CDR3 is TGCGCCAGCAGCGTAACGGGATTTTCCTACGAGCAGTACTTC. The rearrangement links TRBV5-1 to TRBJ2-7, with D maybe TRBD2 (5 bases). CDR3 size: 14 residues. V lost 4 bases to trimming and J lost 1 base, with 12 bases between them. Germline V gives CDR1 SGHRS, CDR2 YFSETQ.

This chain connects TRBV6-5 to TRBJ2-3; unclear D gene. The CDR3 sequence is 14 residues long. CDR1 and CDR2 (germline): MNHEY, SVGAGI. V dropped 6 bases and J dropped 5 bases, with 15 bases sitting between them. The CDR3 sequence is CASRKDRTGDTQYF. CDR3 DNA sequence: TGTGCCAGCAGAAAGGATCGGACGGGAGATACGCAGTATTTT.

The rearrangement joins TRBV29-1 to TRBJ2-1; TRBD1 matches at 9 bases. The end of the DNA fits TRBJ2-7 better, so the J call may be wrong. CDR1 is SQVTM and CDR2 is ANQGSEA in the germline V gene. The CDR3 spans 16 residues. The CDR3 spells CSVETGGPSSYNEQYF. Written as DNA, the CDR3 is TGCAGCGTTGAGACAGGGGGACCCAGCTCCTACAATGAGCAGTACTTC.

This clonotype was counted only a few times. The V call is TRBV15, the J call TRBJ2-1, with 7 nucleotides matching TRBD2. The CDR3 loop spans 16 amino acids. Germline-derived CDR1 and CDR2 are LNHNV and YYDKDF (reference sequence). With V trimmed by 0 bases and J by 4 bases, 6 bases remained unmatched. The CDR3 region has the DNA TGTGCCACCAGCAGAGATCGGAGCGGGGTGTACAATGAGCAGTTCTTC. Amino acid sequence: CATSRDRSGVYNEQFF.

This clonotype was counted once. The chain joins TRBV12-3 or TRBV12-4 to TRBJ1-4; D call uncertain. CDR3 length: 16 amino acids. Trimming took 1 base from V and 8 from J, leaving 17 bases between them. The CDR3 DNA reads TGTGCCAGCAGTTTAGAATTGAGAGGGTCAAGGGAAAAACTGTTTTTT. The encoded protein is CASSLELRGSREKLFF.

This chain uses TRBV20-1 with TRBJ2-4, with 10 bases aligning to TRBD2. Germline-derived CDR1 and CDR2 are DFQATT and SNEGSKA (reference sequence). J was trimmed by 8 bases and V by 5 bases; bases with no gene match: 6. The CDR3 runs to 13 residues. CDR3 DNA sequence: TGCAGTGCTCCCGGGACTAGCGTACACATTCAGTACTTC. Protein product: CSAPGTSVHIQYF.

The chain carries TRBV5-1 and TRBJ1-2, with a tentative D call TRBD1 (6 bases). This CDR3 spans 13 amino acids. Trimming cost V 4 bases and J 6 bases, with 13 bases left between them. Per germline, CDR1 SGHRS and CDR2 YFSETQ. Written as DNA, the CDR3 is TGCGCCAGCAGCACGACAGGATTCGATGGCTACACCTTC. This gives the protein CASSTTGFDGYTF.

This clonotype was observed a few times. The V and J genes are TRBV20-1 and TRBJ1-2; D might be TRBD1 (6 bases). The CDR3 totals 15 residues. Germline-derived CDR1 and CDR2 are DFQATT and SNEGSKA (reference sequence). Between the trimmed V and J ends, which lost 0 bases and 0 bases, there was a span of 11 bases. The CDR3: CSARDRAGANYGYTF. CDR3 DNA: TGCAGTGCTAGAGACAGGGCAGGGGCTAACTATGGCTACACCTTC.

This clonotype showed up just a few times. The junction departs from the called germline gene at one end, perhaps through a read error. This rearrangement joins TRBV7-9 to TRBJ1-1; no clear D. Germline V CDR1 and CDR2: SEHNR, FQNEAQ (reference sequence). This CDR3 is built from 13 residues. The CDR3, as DNA: TGTGCCAACAGCGGAGAGGTTATGGGTGAAGCTTTCTTT. It encodes CANSGEVMGEAFF.

The J gene is TRBJ2-3, the V gene TRBV2; 7 bases are a match to TRBD2. The CDR3 extends over 15 amino acids. In germline, CDR1 is SNHLY, CDR2 FYNNEI. With V trimmed by 6 bases and J by 1 base, 7 bases remained unmatched. The CDR3 is CASRGTTSRTDTQYF. The CDR3 coding sequence is TGTGCCAGCAGGGGGACTACCTCCCGCACAGATACGCAGTATTTT.

This clonotype was observed a single time. One end of the junction varies from germline; a read error may be responsible. The V call is TRBV12-3 or TRBV12-4, the J call TRBJ2-1, with 11 bases matching TRBD1. CDR3 length: 15 residues. The CDR3 here is CAGRPDRGPHNEQFF. CDR3 DNA sequence: TGTGCCGGCAGACCGGACAGGGGGCCCCACAATGAGCAGTTCTTC.

In the case of this clonotype: The junction departs from germline at one end; a sequencing error may be responsible. The V gene is TRBV28, the J gene TRBJ2-6, with D maybe TRBD1 (6 bases). Germline V gene lookup returns CDR1 MDHEN and CDR2 SYDVKM. The CDR3 has 17 residues. The CDR3 DNA reads as TGTGCCAGCAGTTTACAGGGGACACCCTCTGGGGCCAACGCCCTGACTTTC. This encodes CASSLQGTPSGANALTF. Supplemented by reference TRBV28 and TRBJ2-6, the full variable domain reads DVKVTQSSRYLVKRTGEKVFLECVQDMDHENMFWYRQDPGLGLRLIYFSYDVKMKEKGDIPEGYSVSREKKERFSLILESASTNQTSMYLCASSLQGTPSGANALTFGAGSRLTVL.

V usage is TRBV9 and J usage is TRBJ1-2; 8 bases map to TRBD1. CDR1 is SGDLS and CDR2 is YYNGEE in the germline V gene. The ends lost 4 bases at V and 1 base at J; junction bases unmatched: 21. The CDR3 totals 20 residues. The CDR3: CASSSRTGNPSGWDNYGYTF. DNA for the CDR3: TGTGCCAGCAGCTCCCGGACAGGGAACCCCTCTGGCTGGGATAACTATGGCTACACCTTC.

The CDR3 DNA reads TGTGCCAGCAGCGCGGAAACAGATACGCAGTATTTT. Translation: CASSAETDTQYF. The chain is built from TRBV9 and TRBJ2-3; the D is unclear. The CDR3 consists of 12 residues. The germline V gene encodes CDR1 SGDLS and CDR2 YYNGEE. V lost 3 bases and J 3 bases, leaving 5 bases between the germline ends.

This clonotype was detected a few times. V is TRBV9 and J is TRBJ2-1; 12 bases fit TRBD2. Per germline, CDR1 SGDLS and CDR2 YYNGEE. The V gene end was trimmed by 0 bases and the J gene end by 7 bases; junction bases not matched to a gene: 11. The CDR3 is 18 amino acids. The CDR3 DNA reads TGTGCCAGCAGCGTAGATCGCACTAGCGGGGGGCTGGATAATGAGCAGTTCTTC. Amino acid sequence: CASSVDRTSGGLDNEQFF.

The chain links TRBV6-2 or TRBV6-3 to TRBJ1-2, with 7 positions matching TRBD1. The CDR3 runs 16 residues. V lost 6 bases to trimming and J lost 4 bases; unmatched junction nucleotides: 14. Germline loops: CDR1 MNHEY, CDR2 SVGEGT. This CDR3 is CASSPSGHRGIYGYTF. CDR3 in DNA: TGTGCCAGCAGCCCATCGGGCCACAGGGGAATCTATGGCTACACCTTC.

This clonotype occurred a few times. The rearrangement joins TRBV7-2 to TRBJ1-2; the D gene is possibly TRBD1 (5 bases). The CDR3 is 14 residues long. V was trimmed by 8 bases and J by 2 bases, leaving 15 bases between them. Germline assignment: CDR1 SGHTA and CDR2 FQGNSA. CDR3 residues: CASDRGSINYGYTF. In DNA, the CDR3 is TGTGCCAGCGATAGGGGCTCCATAAACTATGGCTACACCTTC.

This clonotype showed up just once. This chain connects TRBV5-6 to TRBJ2-3, with D maybe TRBD1 (6 bases). CDR1 and CDR2 from the germline V gene are SGHDT and YYEEEE. V was shortened by 4 bases and J by 3 bases, with 15 bases between the two germline ends. The CDR3 extends over 15 amino acids. CDR3 loop: CASSLYRVGTDTQYF. The CDR3 DNA reads TGTGCCAGCAGCCTATACAGGGTGGGGACAGATACGCAGTATTTT.

In its sample, this clonotype was seen a few times. J is TRBJ1-2 and V is TRBV4-2; 8 bases fit TRBD1. The CDR3 sequence is 17 residues long. V dropped 2 bases and J dropped 0; count of bases not matched to a gene: 8. Germline CDR1 reads LGHNA; CDR2 reads YNFKEQ. The CDR3 sequence is CASSQPGTGDTNYGYTF. CDR3 in DNA: TGTGCCAGCAGCCAACCGGGGACAGGAGATACTAACTATGGCTACACCTTC.

The chain couples TRBV19 to TRBJ2-4; D tentatively reads TRBD1 or TRBD2 (5 bases each). Germline CDR1 is LNHDA and CDR2 is SQIVND (reference sequence). The CDR3 length is 11 residues. Trimming shortened V by 4 bases and J by 13 bases, and 11 bases separated the two germline ends. The CDR3 spells CASSRDRKQYF. Here the CDR3 DNA reads TGTGCCAGTAGTAGGGACCGCAAGCAGTACTTC.

V is TRBV28 and J is TRBJ1-4; no definite D call. This CDR3 spans 13 amino acids. The V gene's germline CDR1 is MDHEN and CDR2 SYDVKM. V was cut by 4 bases and J by 8 bases, with 11 bases left in between. CDR3 sequence: CASSSDLREKLFF. The CDR3 DNA sequence: TGTGCCAGCAGTTCCGATCTTCGGGAAAAACTGTTTTTT.

The rearrangement joins TRBV28 to TRBJ2-7; D unclear. The last part of the DNA fits TRBJ2-5 better; the J call may be wrong. The CDR3 consists of 13 residues. CDR1 and CDR2 from the germline V gene are MDHEN and SYDVKM. The CDR3 coding sequence is TGTGCCAGCAGTGCGGCGTTAAAAGAGACCCAGTACTTC. Its protein product is CASSAALKETQYF.